A single sample is the source of the 14 T cell receptor beta chains below, sequenced in a study of T cell responses to AZD1222 COVID-19 vaccine. Clones were read by immunoSEQ multiplex PCR, and TCRdb kept only the in-frame ones, dropping some. The data show roughly 150,000 clones, around 92% seen once. The sample consisted of peripheral blood, taken on day 0 of AZD1222 vaccination. The receptors shown here come from an adult in good health.

J is TRBJ2-3 and V is TRBV6-2 or TRBV6-3; D perhaps matches TRBD1 (5 bases). This CDR3 has 18 residues. The germline V and J ends were trimmed by 0 bases and 3 bases, with 19 bases remaining between them. Germline CDR1 is MNHEY and CDR2 is SVGEGT. The CDR3 DNA sequence: TGTGCCAGCAGTTACTCGATAAGGGGAACAGGCCCGACAGATACGCAGTATTTT. Translated, it gives CASSYSIRGTGPTDTQYF.

V usage is TRBV4-2 and J usage is TRBJ2-7, with 16 bases aligning to TRBD2. Germline lookup yields CDR1 LGHNA and CDR2 YNFKEQ. The J segment lost 6 bases and the V segment lost 2 bases, leaving 13 bases of the junction unmatched. This CDR3 has 19 residues. The CDR3 sequence is CASSQTGGTSGRALVEQYF. The CDR3 DNA is TGTGCCAGCAGCCAAACAGGGGGGACTAGCGGGAGGGCCCTGGTCGAGCAGTACTTC.

This chain connects TRBV6-1 to TRBJ1-1; no reliable D call. The germline V gene encodes CDR1 MNHNS and CDR2 SASEGT. V dropped 1 base and J dropped 1 base, with 7 bases sitting between them. The CDR3 loop spans 14 amino acids. CDR3 in DNA: TGTGCCAGCAGTGAAGGACAACGGAACACTGAAGCTTTCTTT. It is translated as CASSEGQRNTEAFF.

This chain connects TRBV28 to TRBJ2-7, with 8 bases that match TRBD1. Losses at the gene ends were 5 bases for V and 5 bases for J; bases not matched to a gene: 14. Germline V lookup: CDR1 MDHEN, CDR2 SYDVKM. The CDR3 runs to 16 residues. CDR3 sequence reads: CASSPRDRPPEDEQYF. CDR3 coding DNA: TGTGCCAGCAGTCCAAGGGACAGGCCCCCTGAGGACGAGCAGTACTTC.

V gene TRBV6-5 combines with J gene TRBJ1-1, with 9 bases that match TRBD1. CDR3 size: 15 residues. Germline trimming cut 4 bases from V and 5 bases from J; bases unmatched to any gene: 8. Germline loops: CDR1 MNHEY, CDR2 SVGAGI. CDR3 sequence: CASSSPGTGRTEAFF. For the CDR3, the DNA is TGTGCCAGCAGTTCACCCGGGACAGGGCGTACTGAAGCTTTCTTT.

This chain links TRBV3-1 (or the pseudogene TRBV3-2) with TRBJ2-7, with 10 positions matching TRBD2. Germline V CDR1 and CDR2: LGHDT, YNNKEL (reference sequence). J gave up 2 bases and V 0 bases, and 4 bases lay outside the gene matches. This CDR3 comprises 16 residues. CDR3 bases: TGTGCCAGCAGCCAAGAACCGAGCGGGAGGGCCTACGAGCAGTACTTC. Translating it yields CASSQEPSGRAYEQYF.

This sequence joins TRBV14 and TRBJ1-4; 7 bases align to TRBD1. CDR3 size: 17 residues. The V and J ends lost 3 bases and 0 bases, in that order; junction bases with no gene match: 7. Germline lookup yields CDR1 SGHDN and CDR2 FVKESK. The DNA of the CDR3 is TGTGCCAGCAGCCACAAGGGAGGGGGCTCAACTAATGAAAAACTGTTTTTT. This gives the protein CASSHKGGGSTNEKLFF.

The rearrangement uses TRBV28 and TRBJ1-2, with D unclear. Germline values: CDR1 MDHEN, CDR2 SYDVKM. V was clipped by 8 bases and J by 8 bases, with 18 bases between them. This CDR3 spans 13 amino acids. The CDR3 region is CASCRQTSEGYTF. The CDR3 bases are TGTGCCAGCTGTAGGCAGACCTCCGAAGGCTACACCTTC.

The chain links TRBV4-3 to TRBJ1-3; 8 bases line up with TRBD1. J lost 4 bases, V lost 3 bases, and 2 bases had no gene match. In germline, CDR1 is LGHNA, CDR2 YSLEER. The CDR3 sequence is 14 residues long. The DNA for the CDR3 is TGCGCCAGCAGCCAGGACAGGGCGGGAAACACCATATATTTT. It specifies CASSQDRAGNTIYF.

V and J are TRBV28 and TRBJ1-6; D is undetermined. CDR3 length: 16 residues. CDR1 is MDHEN and CDR2 is SYDVKM in the germline V gene. V lost 5 bases and J lost 0, with 11 bases in between. Written as DNA, the CDR3 is TGTGCCAGCAGTCCCGACCGCGGCTCCTATAATTCACCCCTCCACTTT. This gives the protein CASSPDRGSYNSPLHF.

The J gene is TRBJ1-2, the V gene TRBV6-6, with D unresolved. The CDR3 covers 14 residues. The germline CDR1 and CDR2 sequences are MNHNY and SVGAGI (reference sequence). The V end lost 4 bases, the J end lost 8 bases, and 17 bases lay between the germline ends. The CDR3 region is CASSSPLLGWGYTF. The CDR3 DNA reads as TGTGCCAGCAGTTCCCCTCTCCTAGGTTGGGGCTACACCTTC.

The chain is built from TRBV5-5 and TRBJ2-4; weak D call: TRBD2 (6 bases). Trimming took off 0 bases at V and 6 bases at J, with 10 bases between the two ends. The CDR3 contains 14 residues. Per the germline V gene, CDR1 is SGHKS and CDR2 is YYEKEE (reference sequence). CDR3 region: CASSLGRGGNIQYF. DNA of the CDR3: TGTGCCAGCAGCTTGGGGAGGGGTGGAAACATTCAGTACTTC.

The chain carries TRBV2 and TRBJ2-2; possible D gene TRBD2, 6 bases. The CDR3 sequence is 16 residues long. Per the germline V gene, CDR1 is SNHLY and CDR2 is FYNNEI. Trimming cost V 7 bases and J 0 bases, with 15 bases left between them. The CDR3: CASTSGLLANTGELFF. The CDR3 region has the DNA TGTGCCAGCACCTCTGGACTACTCGCGAACACCGGGGAGCTGTTTTTT.

This clone was detected a few times. The V and J genes are TRBV7-9 and TRBJ1-1; unclear D gene. The CDR3 runs to 11 residues. V gave up 5 bases and J gave up 6 bases, with 7 bases separating them. Germline lookup yields CDR1 SEHNR and CDR2 FQNEAQ (reference sequence). This chain's CDR3 is CASSREAEAFF. CDR3 sequence (DNA): TGTGCCAGCAGCCGTGAGGCTGAAGCTTTCTTT.